The clone carrying this TCR beta chain was found once. Its antigen is unknown. These data come from a study of T cell responses to AZD1222 COVID-19 vaccine. Findings of the study overall: As reported, nearly half of all spike-specific TCRs target variant regions that are unmutated. Spike-specific TCR depth and breadth grew after two AZD1222 doses.

Sequencing used immunoSEQ multiplex PCR; TCRdb keeps in-frame clones, though not all of them. The profile shows some 200,000 clones, 90% to 95% of them singletons. Material: peripheral blood, obtained 28 days after the second dose of the MenACWY control vaccine. This sequence originates from an adult who received the MenACWY meningococcal vaccine as a control.

CDR3 nucleotide sequence: TGTGCCAGCAGCCAAGATCCGGGACTAGCCATTTCGAATGAGCAGTTCTTC. This sequence encodes CASSQDPGLAISNEQFF. This chain connects TRBV4-2 to TRBJ2-1, with 9 bases that match TRBD2. After removal of 0 bases from V and 7 bases from J, the junction contained 10 bases not matched to a gene. Germline values: CDR1 LGHNA, CDR2 YNFKEQ. This CDR3 has 17 residues.